This T cell receptor beta chain was captured by sequencing in a study of T-cell memory formation after mild COVID-19. For the study at large: Clusters were largely donor specific.

On this clonotype itself: What it binds is unknown. A much more abundant neighbour one base away suggests this may be a read error.

TCR alpha and TCR beta cDNA libraries carrying sample barcodes and UMIs came from 5'RACE with constant-segment primers. TCRdb passed the 5' RACE reads through MiXCR, listing each CDR3 protein once. The sample consists of almost 35,000 distinct CDR3 sequences, about 7.3% of them appearing once. This CDR3 contains 13 residues. Study-wide results and limits: The finding that pre-infection memory included some responding clones suggested that cross-reactive memory joined.

The TCR originated in a man between 18 and 35 years old who had mild COVID-19 (a few samples of this study predate the infection). Cell type and time point are not known. The V call is TRBV12-3 or TRBV12-4, the J call TRBJ1-5, with D maybe TRBD1 (6 bases). Input material: PBMCs or a T cell subset sorted from them (not recorded which). In DNA, the CDR3 is TGTTCCAGCAGAGACACAGGGAATCAGCCCCAGCATTTT. It codes for CSSRDTGNQPQHF.